The next 15 T cell receptor beta chains were all read from a single sample in a study of blood T cell repertoires in COVID-19. TCRdb keeps only in-frame clones here, not all; method: immunoSEQ multiplex PCR. This sample yields 150,000 to 200,000 clones, of which 75% to 95% are seen a single time; approximately 0.48% belongs to the top ten. The source material was peripheral blood. All receptors come from a man in his fifties with acute or convalescent COVID-19.

The J gene is TRBJ1-4, the V gene TRBV9, with D possibly TRBD1 on 6 matching bases. This CDR3 has 14 residues. Trimming took off 4 bases at V and 2 bases at J, with 9 bases between the two ends. Germline V lookup: CDR1 SGDLS, CDR2 YYNGEE. In nucleotides, the CDR3 is TGTGCCAGCAGCCGGGACACTACTAATGAAAAACTGTTTTTT. Translated: CASSRDTTNEKLFF.

This chain joins TRBV15 and TRBJ2-4, with TRBD2 identical over 9 bases. Germline CDR1 LNHNV, CDR2 YYDKDF (reference sequence). Unmatched junction bases numbered 15, after V lost 6 bases and J lost 0 bases. CDR3 length: 19 amino acids. Here the CDR3 reads CATSRAFGGGGLAKNIQYF. CDR3 bases: TGTGCCACCAGTCGCGCGTTTGGCGGGGGGGGTTTAGCCAAAAACATTCAGTACTTC.

The chain is built from TRBV30 and TRBJ1-5; D not resolved. Between the trimmed V and J ends, which lost 4 bases and 2 bases, there was a span of 12 bases. The CDR3 has 14 amino acids. Germline-derived CDR1 and CDR2 are GTSNPN and SVGIG (reference sequence). The CDR3 DNA is TGTGCCTGGAATCGGGGAAACGGCAATCAGCCCCAGCATTTT. Protein: CAWNRGNGNQPQHF.

V usage is TRBV5-1 and J usage is TRBJ1-6, with D maybe TRBD1 (5 bases). Germline CDR1 reads SGHRS; CDR2 reads YFSETQ. This CDR3 contains 14 residues. Trimming shortened V by 1 base and J by 6 bases, and 8 bases separated the two germline ends. The CDR3 sequence: CASSLQGGNSPLHF. The CDR3 nucleotides read TGCGCCAGCAGCTTGCAGGGAGGTAATTCACCCCTCCACTTT.

The chain employs TRBV18 and TRBJ2-1; TRBD2 aligns across 12 bases. V lost 5 bases and J lost 1; bases outside the gene matches: 9. Looked up from germline, CDR1 is KGHSH and CDR2 is LQKENI. CDR3 length equals 18 residues. CDR3 protein: CASSIASGRGSSYNEQFF. The CDR3 coding sequence is TGTGCCAGCTCAATCGCTAGCGGGAGGGGGTCGTCCTACAATGAGCAGTTCTTC.

This chain joins TRBV27 and TRBJ1-5, with D possibly TRBD1 on 6 matching bases. In germline, CDR1 is MNHEY, CDR2 SMNVEV (reference sequence). This CDR3 comprises 13 residues. Trimming cost V 2 bases and J 8 bases, with 10 bases left between them. CDR3 bases: TGTGCCAGCAGTTTAACAGGGAGTAAGCCCCAGCATTTT. Translation: CASSLTGSKPQHF.

This sequence joins TRBV12-5 and TRBJ2-7; D possibly corresponds to TRBD2 (6 bases). CDR1 is LGHNT, CDR2 FRNRAP, per germline. The CDR3 has 17 amino acids. Between the trimmed V and J ends, which lost 2 bases and 7 bases, there was a span of 24 bases. The chain's CDR3 is CASGLPLPLGGPGEQYF. CDR3 DNA sequence: TGTGCTAGTGGTTTGCCCCTGCCTCTCGGAGGGCCGGGGGAGCAGTACTTC.

The V call is TRBV28, the J call TRBJ2-4; 10 bases fit TRBD1. This CDR3 region has 16 residues. Germline assignment: CDR1 MDHEN and CDR2 SYDVKM. V lost 6 bases to trimming and J lost 9 bases; unmatched junction nucleotides: 14. DNA for the CDR3: TGTGCCAGCAGCTCTGGGACAGGGGCCGGGGGAGTCATTCAGTACTTC. Translated: CASSSGTGAGGVIQYF.

The V and J genes are TRBV4-1 and TRBJ2-7; TRBD2 matches at 9 bases. This CDR3 spans 15 amino acids. With 4 bases clipped from V and 3 bases from J, the junction kept 7 bases outside the gene matches. CDR1 MGHRA and CDR2 YSYEKL come from the germline V gene. Here the CDR3 DNA reads TGCGCCAGCAGCCGCGAGGAGCGGGAGGTCTACGAGCAGTACTTC. It translates to CASSREEREVYEQYF.

This chain joins TRBV6-6 and TRBJ2-2; D is undetermined. There are 14 residues in the CDR3. The V gene lost 2 bases and the J gene lost 0 bases, with 4 bases spanning the gap. Germline values: CDR1 MNHNY, CDR2 SVGAGI (reference sequence). The CDR3 protein is CASSYETNTGELFF. In DNA form, the CDR3 reads TGTGCCAGCAGTTACGAGACGAACACCGGGGAGCTGTTTTTT.

The V and J genes are TRBV5-1 and TRBJ2-3; the match to TRBD1 covers 7 bases. With 4 bases clipped from V and 5 bases from J, the junction kept 7 bases outside the gene matches. Germline values: CDR1 SGHRS, CDR2 YFSETQ. This CDR3 region has 14 residues. The CDR3 spells CASSTGQAVDTQYF. As DNA, the CDR3 is TGCGCCAGCAGCACCGGACAGGCCGTAGATACGCAGTATTTT.

J is TRBJ2-1 and V is TRBV28; 8 positions agree with TRBD2. CDR1 MDHEN and CDR2 SYDVKM come from the germline V gene. CDR3 length: 14 amino acids. The trim removed 1 base at V and 9 bases at J, leaving 5 bases unmatched. CDR3 coding DNA: TGTGCCAGCAGTTTATTCGGGGGGGCGGGTGAGCAGTTCTTC. This translates into CASSLFGGAGEQFF. Together with reference TRBV28 and TRBJ2-1, the CDR3 gives the full variable domain: DVKVTQSSRYLVKRTGEKVFLECVQDMDHENMFWYRQDPGLGLRLIYFSYDVKMKEKGDIPEGYSVSREKKERFSLILESASTNQTSMYLCASSLFGGAGEQFFGPGTRLTVL.

The genes are TRBV10-3 and TRBJ1-6; 8 nucleotides agree with TRBD1. CDR3 length: 15 amino acids. V was pared by 5 bases and J by 7 bases, with 7 bases of the junction left unmatched. Germline CDR1 reads ENHRY; CDR2 reads SYGVKD. The CDR3 nucleotides read TGTGCCATCAGTCCTACAGGGGGAGGGAATTCACCCCTCCACTTT. It translates to CAISPTGGGNSPLHF.

J is TRBJ2-7 and V is TRBV3-1 (or the pseudogene TRBV3-2); D call uncertain. Germline values: CDR1 LGHDT, CDR2 YNNKEL (reference sequence). V lost 4 bases to trimming and J lost 6 bases, with 22 bases between them. The CDR3 contains 16 residues. The CDR3 DNA is TGTGCCAGCAGCCCCCGAGTGAGCCATAACGGGTCCGAGCAGTACGTC. Its translation: CASSPRVSHNGSEQYV.

The chain carries TRBV19 and TRBJ1-1; 9 positions match TRBD1. This CDR3 region has 15 residues. The V gene end was trimmed by 2 bases and the J gene end by 3 bases; junction bases not matched to a gene: 4. Germline CDR1 LNHDA, CDR2 SQIVND (reference sequence). CDR3 protein: CASSIIRDRDTEAFF. CDR3 DNA: TGTGCCAGTAGTATAATCCGGGACAGGGACACTGAAGCTTTCTTT. The whole variable domain, filled in from reference TRBV19 and TRBJ1-1, reads DGGITQSPKYLFRKEGQNVTLSCEQNLNHDAMYWYRQDPGQGLRLIYYSQIVNDFQKGDIAEGYSVSREKKESFPLTVTSAQKNPTAFYLCASSIIRDRDTEAFFGQGTRLTVV.